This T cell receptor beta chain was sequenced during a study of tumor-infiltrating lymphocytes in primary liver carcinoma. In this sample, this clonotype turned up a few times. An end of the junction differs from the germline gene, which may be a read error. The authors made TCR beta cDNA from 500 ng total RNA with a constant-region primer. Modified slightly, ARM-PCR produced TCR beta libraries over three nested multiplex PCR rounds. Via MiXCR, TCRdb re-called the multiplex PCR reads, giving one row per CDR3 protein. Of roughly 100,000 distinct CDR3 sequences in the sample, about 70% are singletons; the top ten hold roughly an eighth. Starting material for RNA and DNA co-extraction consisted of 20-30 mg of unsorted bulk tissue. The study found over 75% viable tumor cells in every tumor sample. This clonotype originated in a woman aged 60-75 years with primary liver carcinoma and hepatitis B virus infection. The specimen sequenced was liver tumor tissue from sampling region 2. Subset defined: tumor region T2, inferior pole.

CDR3 sequence reads: CASSFGAGMGTDMQYF. Written as DNA, the CDR3 is TGTGCCAGCAGTTTCGGCGCGGGAATGGGCACAGATATGCAGTATTTT. This chain links TRBV12-3 or TRBV12-4 with TRBJ2-3; tentative D call: TRBD2 (6 bases). This CDR3 spans 16 amino acids.